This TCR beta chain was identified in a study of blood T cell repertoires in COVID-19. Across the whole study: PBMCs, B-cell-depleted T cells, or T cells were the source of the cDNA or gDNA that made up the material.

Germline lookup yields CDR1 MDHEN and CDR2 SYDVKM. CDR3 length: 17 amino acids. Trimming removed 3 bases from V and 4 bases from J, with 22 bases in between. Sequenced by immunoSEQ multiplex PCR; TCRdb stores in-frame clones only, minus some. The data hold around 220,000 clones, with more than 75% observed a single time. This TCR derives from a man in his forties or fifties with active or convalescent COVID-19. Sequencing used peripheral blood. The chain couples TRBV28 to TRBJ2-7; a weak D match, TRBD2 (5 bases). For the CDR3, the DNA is TGTGCCAGCAGTTTTCAATCCATCCTCACTCGGGGATACGAGCAGTACTTC. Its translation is CASSFQSILTRGYEQYF.